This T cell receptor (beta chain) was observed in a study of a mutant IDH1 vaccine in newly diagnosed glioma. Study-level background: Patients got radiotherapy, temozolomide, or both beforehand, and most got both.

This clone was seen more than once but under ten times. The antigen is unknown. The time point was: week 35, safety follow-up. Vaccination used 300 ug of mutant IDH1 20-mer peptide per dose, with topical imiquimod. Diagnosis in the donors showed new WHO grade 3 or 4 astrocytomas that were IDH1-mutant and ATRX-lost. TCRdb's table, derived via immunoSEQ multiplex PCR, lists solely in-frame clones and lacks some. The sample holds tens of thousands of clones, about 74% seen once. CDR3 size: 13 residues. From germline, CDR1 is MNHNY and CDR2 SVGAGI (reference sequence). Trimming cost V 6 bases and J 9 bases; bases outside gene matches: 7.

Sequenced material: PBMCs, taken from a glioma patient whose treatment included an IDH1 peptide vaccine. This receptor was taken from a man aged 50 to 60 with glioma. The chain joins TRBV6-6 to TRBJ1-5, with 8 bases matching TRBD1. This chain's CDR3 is CASSRQGLLPQHF. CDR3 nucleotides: TGTGCCAGCAGCAGACAGGGGCTATTGCCCCAGCATTTT.